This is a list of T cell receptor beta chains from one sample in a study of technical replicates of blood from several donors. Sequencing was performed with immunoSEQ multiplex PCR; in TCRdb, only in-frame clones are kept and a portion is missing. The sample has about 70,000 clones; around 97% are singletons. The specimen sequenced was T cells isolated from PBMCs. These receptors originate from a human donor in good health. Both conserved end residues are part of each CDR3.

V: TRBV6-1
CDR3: CASSPPGQDTDTQYF

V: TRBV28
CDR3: CASSSTSGTGLYEQYF

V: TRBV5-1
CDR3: CASSDSGGDTGELFF

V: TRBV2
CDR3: CASSERADYKNIQYF

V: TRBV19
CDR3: CASRGQGVTEAFF

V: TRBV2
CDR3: CASSEGLADTGELFF

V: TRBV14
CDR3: CASSQGVQTKPSYEQYF

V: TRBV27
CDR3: CASSSTGARQPQHF

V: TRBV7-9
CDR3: CASSLGATRTDTQYF

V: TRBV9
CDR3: CASSVSLEFNQPQHF

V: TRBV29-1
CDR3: CSVVTSGGVGDTQYF

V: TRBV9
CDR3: CASSPTGTYEQYF

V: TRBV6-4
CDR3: CASSSGNTGELFF

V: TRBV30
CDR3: CAWAPTDRVGNSPLHF

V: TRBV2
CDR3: CASSVGRTNEKLFF

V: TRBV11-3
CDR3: CASSLGAAGGVETQYF

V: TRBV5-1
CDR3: CASSLQGGGGGYTF

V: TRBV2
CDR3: CASRGQGIQPQHF

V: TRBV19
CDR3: CASSWGRNSYEQYF

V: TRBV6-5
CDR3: CASSTRVNTEAFF

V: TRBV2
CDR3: CASSERETQYF

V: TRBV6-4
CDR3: CASSDAADTQYF

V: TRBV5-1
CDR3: CASSLGLAGFYEQFF

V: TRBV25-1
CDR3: CASSPPRGITTEAFF

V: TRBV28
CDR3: CASSLGPGARTDTQYF

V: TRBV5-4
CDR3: CASSLAGTGGDEQYF

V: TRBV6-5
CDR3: CASKGDVPYEKLFF

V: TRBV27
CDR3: CASSLRGANVLTF

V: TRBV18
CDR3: CASSPGQGMREQFF

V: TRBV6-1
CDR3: CASSELDRGAFF

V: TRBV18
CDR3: CASSPDSNYGYTF

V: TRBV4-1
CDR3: CASSLSGNRGDYGYTF

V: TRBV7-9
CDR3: CASSLGGGSYGYTF

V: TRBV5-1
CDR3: CASSLGTNTEAFF

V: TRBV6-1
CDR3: CASSELSGYEQYF

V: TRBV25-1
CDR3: CASSDRRARAGNTIYF

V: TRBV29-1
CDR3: CSVGSRLTDTQYF

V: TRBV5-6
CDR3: CASSLERWGRLAYEQYF

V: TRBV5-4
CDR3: CASSFGGPEAFF

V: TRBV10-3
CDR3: CAISETGGNQPQHF

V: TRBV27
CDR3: CASSTVGTGRTGAQYF

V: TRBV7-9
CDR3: CASSPDSGTQYF

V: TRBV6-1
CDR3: CASSPGTGSTGELFF

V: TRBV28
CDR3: CASSFLVGRETQYF

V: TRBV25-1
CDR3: CASSGTIPRSEQYF

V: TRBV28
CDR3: CASRLRDRASYEQYF

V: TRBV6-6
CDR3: CASSFPGNTEAFF

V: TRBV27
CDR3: CASSLRQGGVKLFF

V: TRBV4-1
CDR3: CASSQERGNSYEQYF